One and the same sample provided the 28 T cell receptor beta chains below, sequenced in a study of T cells in Graves' hyperthyroidism and ophthalmopathy. Amplification of TCR beta CDR3 regions used RNA as the template. Primed by the HTBI set, a first-round RT-PCR was run on the TCR CDR3. TCRdb analysed the multiplex PCR reads with MiXCR anew, one entry per CDR3 protein. The data contain roughly 500,000 distinct CDR3 sequences, under 25% of them singletons. Specimen: blood. These receptors were collected from a woman between 65 and 79 years old with Graves' ophthalmopathy.

This clonotype was picked up many times. The chain recombines TRBV12-3 or TRBV12-4 with TRBJ1-6, with TRBD1 as a possible D gene (6 bases). The CDR3 length is 19 residues. The germline V and J ends were trimmed by 2 bases and 2 bases, with 19 bases remaining between them. The DNA of the CDR3 is TGTGCCAGCAGTTTACGGACGATGGGGGGGCGCCCCTATAATTCACCCCTCCACTTT. Translation gives CASSLRTMGGRPYNSPLHF.

This clonotype was seen only a few times. The V call is TRBV13, the J call TRBJ2-7, with D tentatively TRBD2 (5 bases). V was shortened by 5 bases and J by 3 bases, with 20 bases between the two germline ends. CDR3 length equals 16 residues. CDR1 is PRHDT and CDR2 is FYEKMQ in the germline V gene (reference sequence). The CDR3 here is CASSAYRDTLNYEQYF. CDR3 coding DNA: TGTGCCAGCAGCGCTTACCGGGATACTCTTAACTACGAGCAGTACTTC.

This clonotype was picked up a small number of times. The V call is TRBV19, the J call TRBJ1-1; perhaps TRBD1 as D (5 bases). In germline, CDR1 is LNHDA, CDR2 SQIVND (reference sequence). This CDR3 spans 13 amino acids. V was pared by 3 bases and J by 6 bases, with 11 bases between. CDR3 region: CASSMDGHSEAFF. The CDR3 region has the DNA TGTGCCAGTAGTATGGACGGACACTCTGAAGCTTTCTTT.

The rearrangement joins TRBV7-8 to TRBJ2-1, with D possibly being TRBD1 or TRBD2 (5 bases each). CDR3 size: 12 residues. The germline V and J ends were trimmed by 6 bases and 12 bases, with 15 bases remaining between them. Germline assignment: CDR1 SGHVS and CDR2 FQNEAQ. The CDR3 nucleotides read TGTGCCAGCAGACCCCCGGGGCGATTGCAGTTCTTC. This sequence encodes CASRPPGRLQFF.

The V call is TRBV20-1, the J call TRBJ2-3; TRBD2 agrees at 7 bases. V lost 4 bases and J lost 2; bases outside the gene matches: 9. The CDR3 length is 15 residues. The germline gives CDR1 DFQATT, CDR2 SNEGSKA (reference sequence). This chain's CDR3 is CSAKIPSGNTDTQYF. CDR3 sequence (DNA): TGCAGTGCTAAGATTCCTAGCGGTAACACAGATACGCAGTATTTT.

This chain connects TRBV18 to TRBJ2-3; 12 bases map to TRBD1. V gave up 4 bases and J gave up 7 bases; unmatched junction bases: 9. This CDR3 has 16 amino acids. The germline V gene encodes CDR1 KGHSH and CDR2 LQKENI. CDR3 region: CASSLQGTGGANTQYF. Here the CDR3 DNA reads TGTGCCAGCTCACTTCAGGGGACAGGGGGCGCAAATACGCAGTATTTT.

The chain joins TRBV20-1 to TRBJ1-5, with D maybe TRBD1 (5 bases). This CDR3 contains 16 residues. Trimming cost V 3 bases and J 0 bases, with 15 bases left between them. Germline V CDR1 and CDR2: DFQATT, SNEGSKA (reference sequence). The CDR3 loop reads CSASPLQGHSNQPQHF. The CDR3 bases are TGCAGTGCTAGCCCCCTCCAGGGCCATAGCAATCAGCCCCAGCATTTT.

This clonotype was seen ten or more times. The chain carries TRBV3-1 and TRBJ2-7; D remains unclear. Germline V gene sequence: CDR1 LGHDT, CDR2 YNNKEL (reference sequence). This CDR3 spans 14 amino acids. V was shortened by 0 bases and J by 4 bases, with 10 bases between the two germline ends. The chain's CDR3 is CASSQDLKGYEQYF. As DNA, the CDR3 is TGTGCCAGCAGCCAAGATCTGAAGGGTTACGAGCAGTACTTC.

J is TRBJ2-5 and V is TRBV10-3, with a possible D match to TRBD1 (5 bases). There are 16 residues in the CDR3. Looked up from germline, CDR1 is ENHRY and CDR2 is SYGVKD. Trimming shortened V by 1 base and J by 5 bases, and 17 bases separated the two germline ends. The CDR3 nucleotides are TGTGCCATCAGTGAGTTGCAGGGTAGCTCCGGGGAGACCCAGTACTTC. Its translation is CAISELQGSSGETQYF.

This clonotype was seen more than once but under ten times. This rearrangement joins TRBV30 to TRBJ1-1, with D tentatively TRBD1 (6 bases). The CDR3 runs to 16 residues. Germline lookup yields CDR1 GTSNPN and CDR2 SVGIG (reference sequence). The germline V and J ends were trimmed by 2 bases and 3 bases, with 19 bases remaining between them. CDR3: CAWSRVTGDMDTEAFF. CDR3 sequence (DNA): TGTGCCTGGAGTCGGGTGACAGGCGACATGGACACTGAAGCTTTCTTT. Based on the CDR3 plus reference TRBV30 and TRBJ1-1, the full variable domain is SQTIHQWPATLVQPVGSPLSLECTVEGTSNPNLYWYRQAAGRGLQLLFYSVGIGQISSEVPQNLSASRPQDRQFILSSKKLLLSDSGFYLCAWSRVTGDMDTEAFFGQGTRLTVV.

The chain recombines TRBV5-1 with TRBJ2-3; 7 bases are shared with TRBD2. Trimming took 1 base from V and 4 from J; bases not matched to a gene: 12. CDR1 is SGHRS and CDR2 is YFSETQ in the germline V gene. The CDR3 totals 17 residues. CDR3: CASSLKSAGFYADTQYF. The DNA for the CDR3 is TGCGCCAGCAGCTTGAAATCAGCGGGATTTTATGCAGATACGCAGTATTTT.

This clonotype was seen a few times. The rearrangement uses TRBV19 and TRBJ2-5, with 11 bases that match TRBD2. From germline, CDR1 is LNHDA and CDR2 SQIVND (reference sequence). Trimming at V came to 7 bases and at J to 13 bases, leaving 14 bases not matched to a gene. The CDR3 length is 14 residues. CDR3 residues: CASIILAGAYVAYF. CDR3 DNA sequence: TGTGCCAGTATCATACTAGCGGGAGCTTATGTCGCGTACTTC.

The chain joins TRBV7-3 to TRBJ1-2; D ambiguous. V lost 6 bases, J lost 7 bases, and 12 bases lay in between. Germline-derived CDR1 and CDR2 are SGHTA and FQGTGA. The CDR3 totals 12 residues. CDR3 DNA sequence: TGTGCCAGCAGTCCCCCGACCGTTGGCTACACCTTC. Translating gives CASSPPTVGYTF.

This clonotype was detected only a few times. This chain uses TRBV6-2 or TRBV6-3 with TRBJ1-1; D perhaps matches TRBD1 (5 bases). V gave up 8 bases and J gave up 5 bases, with 15 bases separating them. The CDR3 is 13 residues long. The V gene's germline CDR1 is MNHEY and CDR2 SVGEGT. The CDR3 reads CASGKTEGTEAFF. CDR3 coding DNA: TGTGCCAGCGGAAAGACGGAGGGGACTGAAGCTTTCTTT.

This clonotype was counted at least ten times. A read error is possible here, since a much larger clone lies one base away. CDR3 protein: CASSATGTYGYTF. DNA for the CDR3: TGTGCCAGCAGTGCGACAGGGACCTATGGCTACACCTTC. The V call is TRBV6-1, the J call TRBJ1-2; 7 positions match TRBD1. The V gene's germline CDR1 is MNHNS and CDR2 SASEGT. The ends lost 4 bases at V and 4 bases at J; junction bases unmatched: 3. CDR3 length: 13 amino acids.

The genes are TRBV19 and TRBJ2-1; no definite D call. From germline, CDR1 is LNHDA and CDR2 SQIVND (reference sequence). The CDR3 is 13 residues long. The V end lost 5 bases, the J end lost 4 bases, and 9 bases lay between the germline ends. DNA of the CDR3: TGTGCCAGTAGTCCCTTGGAGTACAATGAGCAGTTCTTC. This encodes CASSPLEYNEQFF.

V and J are TRBV27 and TRBJ2-1; 9 bases agree with TRBD2. Germline CDR1 reads MNHEY; CDR2 reads SMNVEV (reference sequence). This CDR3 has 16 residues. V lost 5 bases to trimming and J lost 9 bases; unmatched junction nucleotides: 14. This chain's CDR3 is CASSQLSWGSGSEQFF. The CDR3 DNA is TGTGCCAGCAGTCAACTTTCTTGGGGTAGCGGGAGTGAGCAGTTCTTC.

This rearrangement joins TRBV19 to TRBJ1-4; unclear D gene. Germline values: CDR1 LNHDA, CDR2 SQIVND (reference sequence). V lost 8 bases, J lost 8 bases, and 9 bases lay in between. The CDR3 extends over 11 amino acids. DNA for the CDR3: TGTGCCAGTCGTTCGGGCGAAAAACTGTTTTTT. Protein sequence: CASRSGEKLFF.

In its sample, this clonotype was seen many times. The CDR3 region is CASSEIGGQYF. CDR3 DNA: TGTGCCAGCAGTGAAATCGGGGGCCAGTACTTC. V usage is TRBV2 and J usage is TRBJ2-5, with D possibly matching TRBD2 (6 bases). CDR1 is SNHLY and CDR2 is FYNNEI in the germline V gene. The CDR3 extends over 11 amino acids. Between the trimmed V and J ends, which lost 2 bases and 10 bases, there was a span of 8 bases. Using reference TRBV2 and TRBJ2-5 for the parts outside the CDR3, the full variable domain is EPEVTQTPSHQVTQMGQEVILRCVPISNHLYFYWYRQILGQKVEFLVSFYNNEISEKSEIFDDQFSVERPDGSNFTLKIRSTKLEDSAMYFCASSEIGGQYFGPGTRLLVL.

The chain recombines TRBV11-2 with TRBJ2-7, with 7 bases aligning to TRBD2. The CDR3 runs to 13 residues. V was clipped by 7 bases and J by 3 bases; unmatched bases: 6. CDR1 is SGHAT, CDR2 FQNNGV, per germline. CDR3 amino acids: CASKPGGIYEQYF. The DNA for the CDR3 is TGTGCCAGCAAGCCGGGAGGAATCTACGAGCAGTACTTC.

This clonotype was recorded only once. The gene calls are TRBV20-1 and TRBJ2-7; D not resolved. The CDR3 runs to 13 residues. Looked up from germline, CDR1 is DFQATT and CDR2 is SNEGSKA (reference sequence). The V end lost 7 bases, the J end lost 6 bases, and 19 bases lay between the germline ends. CDR3 nucleotide sequence: TGCAGTGGGGTAGCTCCAACCCCATCCGAGCAGTACTTC. Translated, it gives CSGVAPTPSEQYF.

The chain has TRBV20-1 and TRBJ2-3; 9 bases map to TRBD1. The CDR3 totals 13 residues. Germline-derived CDR1 and CDR2 are DFQATT and SNEGSKA (reference sequence). This CDR3 is CSPTGGRTDTQYF. In nucleotides, the CDR3 is TGCAGCCCGACAGGGGGGAGGACAGATACGCAGTATTTT.

The rearrangement links TRBV7-2 to TRBJ2-5; 8 bases line up with TRBD2. This CDR3 comprises 15 residues. Germline V gene sequence: CDR1 SGHTA, CDR2 FQGNSA. The V and J ends lost 5 bases and 4 bases, in that order; junction bases with no gene match: 9. The CDR3 loop is CASSLQAGVGETQYF. CDR3 DNA sequence: TGTGCCAGCAGCCTCCAAGCGGGAGTAGGAGAGACCCAGTACTTC.

There are a few counts of this clonotype. The chain carries TRBV6-1 and TRBJ1-2; D gene unclear. Germline values: CDR1 MNHNS, CDR2 SASEGT. The length of the CDR3 is 14 residues. The V end lost 6 bases, the J end lost 8 bases, and 19 bases lay between the germline ends. The CDR3 region is CASSPNGIHGGYTF. The CDR3 nucleotides read TGTGCCAGCAGCCCTAACGGGATTCATGGGGGCTACACCTTC.

The rearrangement uses TRBV28 and TRBJ2-5; D may be TRBD1 (6 bases). The germline V gene encodes CDR1 MDHEN and CDR2 SYDVKM. The length of the CDR3 is 19 residues. The germline V and J ends were trimmed by 4 bases and 7 bases, with 31 bases remaining between them. CDR3 in DNA: TGTGCCAGCAGTTCCCTCTTATTATGGGCAGGGTCTGCCAGGGGGACCCAGTACTTC. Its translation: CASSSLLLWAGSARGTQYF. The full variable domain, its missing parts supplied by reference TRBV28 and TRBJ2-5, is DVKVTQSSRYLVKRTGEKVFLECVQDMDHENMFWYRQDPGLGLRLIYFSYDVKMKEKGDIPEGYSVSREKKERFSLILESASTNQTSMYLCASSSLLLWAGSARGTQYFGPGTRLLVL.

This clonotype was recorded many times. The chain uses TRBV30 and TRBJ2-5; D is ambiguous. Trimming pared 2 bases from V and 5 bases from J, leaving 3 bases between. CDR1 and CDR2 (germline): GTSNPN, SVGIG (reference sequence). The length of the CDR3 is 10 residues. For the CDR3, the DNA is TGTGCCTGGAGTCGGGAGACCCAGTACTTC. It yields the protein CAWSRETQYF.

This clonotype has a count of ten or more. The rearrangement joins TRBV27 to TRBJ1-1, with 9 positions matching TRBD1. The CDR3 is made up of 15 amino acids. Germline loops: CDR1 MNHEY, CDR2 SMNVEV (reference sequence). J lost 2 bases, V lost 3 bases, and 4 bases had no gene match. As DNA, the CDR3 is TGTGCCAGCAGTTTGGGGACAGGGAGAAACACTGAAGCTTTCTTT. This sequence encodes CASSLGTGRNTEAFF.

At least ten counts were recorded for this clonotype. This rearrangement joins TRBV28 to TRBJ1-5; D remains unclear. Germline loops: CDR1 MDHEN, CDR2 SYDVKM. This CDR3 spans 14 amino acids. V dropped 5 bases and J dropped 0 bases, with 8 bases sitting between them. This CDR3 reads CASSLLISNQPQHF. The CDR3 DNA is TGTGCCAGCAGTCTATTAATTAGCAATCAGCCCCAGCATTTT.